The 24 T cell receptor beta chains in this list originate from one sample, sequenced in a study of early T cells in non-severe SARS-CoV-2 infection. One entry per CDR3 protein results from TCRdb running MiXCR on the 5' RACE reads. This sample has about 76,000 distinct CDR3 sequences; about a sixth occur once, and the top ten carry 9.5% to 15%. Sample: whole blood. These receptors originate from an adult who was a healthcare worker with PCR-confirmed SARS-CoV-2 infection or an uninfected control (not recorded which).

This clonotype was counted between two and nine times. V is TRBV4-1 and J is TRBJ2-7; TRBD2 matches 10 bases. V shed 0 bases and J 4 bases; nucleotides not matched to a gene: 3. CDR1 is MGHRA, CDR2 YSYEKL, per germline. There are 15 residues in the CDR3. In DNA, the CDR3 is TGCGCCAGCAGCCAAGACCCTAGCGGGGGTTACGAGCAGTACTTC. Translating gives CASSQDPSGGYEQYF.

This clonotype has more than one count but fewer than ten. This chain links TRBV6-1 with TRBJ2-1; the match to TRBD2 covers 13 bases. CDR1 is MNHNS, CDR2 SASEGT, per germline. The CDR3 runs 15 residues. The junction had 6 bases not matched to a gene; V was cut back by 6 bases and J by 7 bases. CDR3 region: CASRDTSGGANEQFF. The CDR3 bases are TGTGCCAGCAGAGATACTAGCGGGGGGGCAAATGAGCAGTTCTTC.

The table lists this clonotype with many counts. The chain recombines TRBV6-6 with TRBJ2-2; no firm D call. Deletions cut 0 bases from V and 3 bases from J, with 8 bases between. Germline V lookup: CDR1 MNHNY, CDR2 SVGAGI (reference sequence). This CDR3 has 15 amino acids. The CDR3 coding sequence is TGTGCCAGCAGTTACTCGAGCCAGTACACCGGGGAGCTGTTTTTT. Its translation: CASSYSSQYTGELFF.

The CDR3 DNA follows: TGCAGTGCCCGTGCGGAGGTCGGACTGGCGGATACGCAGTATTTT. It yields the protein CSARAEVGLADTQYF. J is TRBJ2-3 and V is TRBV20-1, with D perhaps matching TRBD2 (5 bases). Germline CDR1 DFQATT, CDR2 SNEGSKA (reference sequence). Trimming took off 6 bases at V and 6 bases at J, with 22 bases between the two ends. This CDR3 region has 15 residues.

The gene calls are TRBV5-1 and TRBJ1-1; TRBD1 matches 9 bases. The CDR3 spans 15 residues. CDR1 and CDR2 (germline): SGHRS, YFSETQ. The ends lost 3 bases at V and 3 bases at J; junction bases unmatched: 6. CDR3 nucleotide sequence: TGCGCCAGCAGCTACCGGACAGGGGAGTACACTGAAGCTTTCTTT. Its protein product is CASSYRTGEYTEAFF.

This clonotype was picked up a small number of times. The chain employs TRBV4-2 and TRBJ1-6, with D possibly being TRBD1 (6 bases). This CDR3 region has 15 residues. The germline CDR1 and CDR2 sequences are LGHNA and YNFKEQ. Trimming left V 4 bases short and J 8 bases short, with 15 bases between. In DNA form, the CDR3 reads TGTGCCAGCAGCCCACCAGGGGAGGCGGATTCACCCCTCCACTTT. Protein sequence: CASSPPGEADSPLHF.

The V and J genes are TRBV11-3 and TRBJ2-3; TRBD2 matches 11 bases. Trimming took 5 bases from V and 4 from J; bases not matched to a gene: 5. The germline CDR1 and CDR2 sequences are SGHNT and YENEEA. The CDR3 has 15 amino acids. The CDR3 coding sequence is TGTGCCAGCAGCCCCCGACTAGCGGGACCAGATACGCAGTATTTT. It yields the protein CASSPRLAGPDTQYF.

This clonotype was seen a handful of times. The V call is TRBV20-1, the J call TRBJ2-1; tentative D call: TRBD1 (6 bases). In germline, CDR1 is DFQATT, CDR2 SNEGSKA (reference sequence). CDR3 length: 13 amino acids. V was shortened by 6 bases and J by 5 bases, with 14 bases between the two germline ends. The CDR3 nucleotides are TGCAGTGCCACAGACAGGTACCACAATGAGCAGTTCTTC. Its protein product is CSATDRYHNEQFF.

V and J are TRBV5-1 and TRBJ2-3; D is perhaps TRBD1 (5 bases). V was clipped by 4 bases and J by 0 bases, with 12 bases between them. In germline, CDR1 is SGHRS, CDR2 YFSETQ. The CDR3 runs to 15 residues. The CDR3 nucleotides read TGCGCCAGCAGCAAGACAGATTCTAGCACAGATACGCAGTATTTT. It yields the protein CASSKTDSSTDTQYF.

This chain links TRBV29-1 with TRBJ2-2; 7 nucleotides line up with TRBD2. Germline V lookup: CDR1 SQVTM, CDR2 ANQGSEA. The CDR3 loop spans 13 amino acids. V was pared by 6 bases and J by 5 bases, with 6 bases of the junction left unmatched. The CDR3 loop is CSVLAGGTGELFF. The CDR3 DNA reads TGCAGCGTCCTCGCCGGGGGGACCGGGGAGCTGTTTTTT.

This clonotype was detected a few times. The genes are TRBV11-2 and TRBJ2-3; D might be TRBD2 (6 bases). This CDR3 region has 15 residues. CDR1 SGHAT and CDR2 FQNNGV come from the germline V gene. The germline V and J ends were trimmed by 1 base and 0 bases, with 8 bases remaining between them. In DNA form, the CDR3 reads TGTGCCAGCAGCTTAGGGGGAGGCAGCACAGATACGCAGTATTTT. It is translated as CASSLGGGSTDTQYF.

This clonotype was recorded a few times. The chain joins TRBV20-1 to TRBJ2-7; a weak D match, TRBD2 (6 bases). Germline lookup yields CDR1 DFQATT and CDR2 SNEGSKA (reference sequence). V was clipped by 0 bases and J by 3 bases, with 15 bases between them. The CDR3 consists of 15 residues. The CDR3 DNA is TGCAGTGCTAGAGATGCCGGGGAGGCTCTCTACGAGCAGTACTTC. Its protein is CSARDAGEALYEQYF.

In this sample, this clonotype turned up a few times. The chain carries TRBV7-9 and TRBJ2-1; 9 positions match TRBD2. Germline values: CDR1 SEHNR, CDR2 FQNEAQ (reference sequence). The CDR3 has 15 residues. V was clipped by 5 bases and J by 4 bases; unmatched bases: 6. This CDR3 is CASSIWTSEYNEQFF. As DNA, the CDR3 is TGTGCCAGCAGCATTTGGACTAGCGAGTACAATGAGCAGTTCTTC.

A word on this clonotype: The junction and the germline gene differ at one end; a read error may be behind it. In nucleotides, the CDR3 is TGCGCCAGCAGCTTGGGGGGTATAGCTTCTTATAGGGGCACTGAAGCCTTCTTT. It is translated as CASSLGGIASYRGTEAFF. This rearrangement joins TRBV5-1 to TRBJ1-1; D possibly corresponds to TRBD1 (5 bases). Germline CDR1 is SGHRS and CDR2 is YFSETQ. CDR3 length: 18 residues.

V and J are TRBV5-1 and TRBJ1-1; 8 nucleotides line up with TRBD1. The CDR3 length is 16 residues. V shed 0 bases and J 1 base; nucleotides not matched to a gene: 5. Germline V gene sequence: CDR1 SGHRS, CDR2 YFSETQ. CDR3 amino acids: CASSLVAGTGNTEAFF. CDR3 sequence (DNA): TGCGCCAGCAGCTTGGTAGCCGGGACAGGGAACACTGAAGCTTTCTTT.

The chain employs TRBV20-1 and TRBJ2-1, with TRBD2 matching 8 bases. Germline V lookup: CDR1 DFQATT, CDR2 SNEGSKA (reference sequence). CDR3 size: 14 residues. Germline trimming cut 6 bases from V and 6 bases from J; bases unmatched to any gene: 10. The CDR3 loop is CSARGLGLINEQFF. The CDR3, as DNA: TGCAGTGCGCGGGGACTAGGATTGATCAATGAGCAGTTCTTC.

This chain links TRBV3-1 with TRBJ1-4; D not certain. The V end was cut by 4 bases, the J end by 5 bases, with 14 bases between. The CDR3 has 15 amino acids. In germline, CDR1 is LGHDT, CDR2 YNNKEL (reference sequence). The CDR3 loop is CASSPVGGPNEKLFF. The CDR3 DNA follows: TGTGCCAGCAGCCCAGTTGGAGGACCGAATGAAAAACTGTTTTTT.

This clonotype was found many times. V gene TRBV29-1 combines with J gene TRBJ1-2; D is unclear. CDR1 is SQVTM and CDR2 is ANQGSEA in the germline V gene. With 6 bases removed from V and 8 bases from J, the gap between germline ends came to 16 bases. CDR3 length equals 12 residues. CDR3 sequence reads: CSVDPGLDGYTF. DNA for the CDR3: TGCAGCGTAGACCCCGGCCTAGACGGCTACACCTTC.

This clonotype was observed a handful of times. This rearrangement joins TRBV2 to TRBJ2-7, with D possibly matching TRBD1 (6 bases). The CDR3 totals 13 residues. Germline loops: CDR1 SNHLY, CDR2 FYNNEI. Trimming pared 4 bases from V and 3 bases from J, leaving 10 bases between. The CDR3 here is CASSVVGGYEQYF. CDR3 DNA sequence: TGTGCCAGCAGTGTCGTAGGGGGCTACGAGCAGTACTTC.

The rearrangement joins TRBV6-1 to TRBJ2-1, with no clear D. This CDR3 spans 14 amino acids. The V gene lost 5 bases and the J gene lost 3 bases, with 11 bases spanning the gap. From germline, CDR1 is MNHNS and CDR2 SASEGT. The CDR3 loop is CASSNRLDYNEQFF. The CDR3 DNA follows: TGTGCCAGCAGTAATCGGCTGGACTACAATGAGCAGTTCTTC.

V usage is TRBV5-6 and J usage is TRBJ2-2; weak D call: TRBD1 (6 bases). V was clipped by 0 bases and J by 5 bases, with 11 bases between them. This CDR3 region has 15 residues. Germline V CDR1 and CDR2: SGHDT, YYEEEE. The CDR3 coding sequence is TGTGCCAGCAGCTTGGCAGGGGAGTGGACCGGGGAGCTGTTTTTT. It yields the protein CASSLAGEWTGELFF.

J is TRBJ2-7 and V is TRBV7-6; TRBD1 matches at 10 bases. Germline values: CDR1 SGHVS, CDR2 FNYEAQ. This CDR3 contains 15 residues. V trimming: 5 bases; J trimming: 3 bases; junction bases outside the gene matches: 7. CDR3 bases: TGTGCCAGCAGCCCACTCCGGGACAGGGGCTACGAGCAGTACTTC. As protein: CASSPLRDRGYEQYF.

This clonotype was detected only a few times. This chain's CDR3 is CSARDLRSGGAGYNEQFF. The CDR3 DNA sequence: TGCAGTGCTAGAGATCTCCGTAGCGGGGGGGCCGGATACAATGAGCAGTTCTTC. This chain uses TRBV20-1 with TRBJ2-1, with 11 bases lining up with TRBD2. The CDR3 totals 18 residues. Germline CDR1 and CDR2: DFQATT and SNEGSKA (reference sequence). J lost 4 bases, V lost 0 bases, and 11 bases had no gene match.

This clonotype was recorded a few times. J is TRBJ2-5 and V is TRBV12-3 or TRBV12-4; D remains ambiguous. The CDR3 loop spans 15 amino acids. V lost 3 bases and J 2 bases, leaving 13 bases between the germline ends. CDR3 in DNA: TGTGCCAGCAGTTTCGGGTCGGCAACTCAAGAGACCCAGTACTTC. As protein: CASSFGSATQETQYF.